The clone carrying this T cell receptor beta chain was counted a few times. The CDR3 runs 12 residues. The V segment lost 6 bases and the J segment 3 bases; nucleotides outside the gene matches: 2. Germline V gene lookup returns CDR1 MGHDK and CDR2 SYGVNS. The data were obtained in a study of T cell repertoires in cytomegalovirus infection. Via MiXCR, TCRdb re-called the reads, giving one row per CDR3 protein. The table records around 320,000 distinct CDR3 sequences, more than 8% of them present only once. This chain joins TRBV25-1 and TRBJ2-7; 7 bases agree with TRBD1. The clonotype comes from a human donor in good health (CMV status not recorded). Some clones in this sample may be carry-over from other donors' samples. The sequenced material came from PBMCs. The CDR3 DNA reads as TGTGCCAGCAGGGGACAGATCTACGAGCAGTACTTC. Its protein product is CASRGQIYEQYF.